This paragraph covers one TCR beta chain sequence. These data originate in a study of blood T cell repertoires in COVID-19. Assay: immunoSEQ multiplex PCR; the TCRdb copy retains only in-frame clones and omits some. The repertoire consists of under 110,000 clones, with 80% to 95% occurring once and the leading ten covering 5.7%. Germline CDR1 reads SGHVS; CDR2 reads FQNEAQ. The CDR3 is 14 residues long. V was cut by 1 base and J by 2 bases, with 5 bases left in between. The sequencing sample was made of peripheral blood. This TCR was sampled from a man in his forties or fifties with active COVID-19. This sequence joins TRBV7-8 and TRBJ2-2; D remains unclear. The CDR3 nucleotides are TGTGCCAGCAGCTTAGTCATCAACACCGGGGAGCTGTTTTTT. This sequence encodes CASSLVINTGELFF.